These 32 T cell receptor beta chains came from one sample sequenced in a study of OX40 agonist ivuxolimab in advanced cancers. The assay was immunoSEQ multiplex PCR, and TCRdb's table has in-frame clones only and misses some. The data contain about 68,000 clones, 75% to 85% of them seen just once; the ten biggest clones take up more than 1.4%. Sequencing used CD4+ or CD8+ T cells sorted from blood, obtained in a trial of the OX40 agonist ivuxolimab. These receptors were taken from an adult with an advanced solid tumor such as melanoma, head and neck, liver or kidney cancer.

This clone was counted only a few times. This chain's CDR3 is CASSEETLAVNNEQFF. The CDR3 nucleotides read TGTGCCAGCAGTGAAGAGACACTAGCGGTGAACAATGAGCAGTTCTTC. The chain links TRBV6-1 to TRBJ2-1, with 8 bases lining up with TRBD2. Germline CDR1 MNHNS, CDR2 SASEGT. The V gene end was trimmed by 1 base and the J gene end by 5 bases; junction bases not matched to a gene: 7. The CDR3 loop spans 16 amino acids.

The chain recombines TRBV19 with TRBJ1-6, with no clear D. Germline-derived CDR1 and CDR2 are LNHDA and SQIVND (reference sequence). V was clipped by 5 bases and J by 7 bases, with 18 bases between them. CDR3 size: 16 residues. The CDR3 region is CASSALDRRPNSPLHF. The CDR3, as DNA: TGTGCCAGTAGTGCTCTTGACCGGAGGCCAAATTCACCCCTCCACTTT.

V gene TRBV19 combines with J gene TRBJ2-3; D is ambiguous. V lost 7 bases, J lost 11 bases, and 19 bases lay in between. Germline values: CDR1 LNHDA, CDR2 SQIVND (reference sequence). The CDR3 has 13 residues. CDR3 region: CASKKRESIGQYF. CDR3 coding DNA: TGTGCCAGTAAAAAGAGAGAGTCGATAGGGCAGTATTTT. The whole variable domain, remainder taken from reference TRBV19 and TRBJ2-3, is DGGITQSPKYLFRKEGQNVTLSCEQNLNHDAMYWYRQDPGQGLRLIYYSQIVNDFQKGDIAEGYSVSREKKESFPLTVTSAQKNPTAFYLCASKKRESIGQYFGPGTRLTVL.

The chain couples TRBV7-2 to TRBJ1-6, with 8 bases matching TRBD1. Per the germline V gene, CDR1 is SGHTA and CDR2 is FQGNSA. J lost 6 bases, V lost 6 bases, and 7 bases had no gene match. The CDR3 length is 15 residues. As DNA, the CDR3 is TGTGCCAGCAGAACCACAGGGGGTAGTAATTCACCCCTCCACTTT. Protein product: CASRTTGGSNSPLHF.

The chain uses TRBV6-5 and TRBJ1-1; 9 bases map to TRBD1. V trimming: 6 bases; J trimming: 7 bases; junction bases outside the gene matches: 6. Looked up from germline, CDR1 is MNHEY and CDR2 is SVGAGI. The CDR3 runs to 13 residues. CDR3 region: CASSLRTGDEAFF. The CDR3 DNA sequence: TGTGCCAGCAGCCTGAGGACAGGGGATGAAGCTTTCTTT.

The chain has TRBV6-6 and TRBJ1-4, with D hard to call. Trimming took 2 bases from V and 5 from J, leaving 6 bases between them. Germline lookup yields CDR1 MNHNY and CDR2 SVGAGI (reference sequence). The CDR3 extends over 13 amino acids. The CDR3 loop reads CASSYRQNEKLFF. The CDR3 DNA is TGTGCCAGCAGTTACAGGCAGAATGAAAAACTGTTTTTT.

V usage is TRBV11-1 and J usage is TRBJ1-1; 7 positions match TRBD1. V was clipped by 4 bases and J by 1 base; unmatched bases: 3. CDR1 is SGHAT, CDR2 FQDESV, per germline (reference sequence). The CDR3 covers 14 residues. The CDR3 DNA follows: TGTGCCAGCAGCTCCCGGGACAGGAACACTGAAGCTTTCTTT. Translating gives CASSSRDRNTEAFF.

The V gene is TRBV21-1, the J gene TRBJ2-1; the table's D call, TRBD2, has no DNA check behind it. TRBV21-1 is reported as a pseudogene. This CDR3 is built from 17 residues. The CDR3 loop reads CASSKLLLAGGYNEQFF. In nucleotides, the CDR3 is TGTGCCAGCAGCAAATTATTGCTAGCGGGGGGGTACAATGAGCAGTTCTTC.

The chain carries TRBV2 and TRBJ2-7; no clear D gene. Trimming left V 7 bases short and J 0 bases short, with 13 bases between. Germline CDR1 is SNHLY and CDR2 is FYNNEI. This CDR3 has 14 amino acids. The CDR3 sequence: CASKLDKISYEQYF. The CDR3 DNA reads TGTGCCAGCAAGCTCGACAAGATCTCCTACGAGCAGTACTTC.

This sequence joins TRBV18 and TRBJ1-5; the D is unclear. Germline V gene sequence: CDR1 KGHSH, CDR2 LQKENI. The V gene lost 3 bases and the J gene lost 3 bases, with 9 bases spanning the gap. CDR3 size: 14 residues. The DNA for the CDR3 is TGTGCCAGCTCACCTCAAACCTCCAATCAGCCCCAGCATTTT. Translation gives CASSPQTSNQPQHF.

The rearrangement joins TRBV10-1 to TRBJ2-3; perhaps TRBD1 as D (6 bases). CDR3 length equals 14 residues. Per the germline V gene, CDR1 is WNHNN and CDR2 is SYGVQD (reference sequence). Trimming removed 2 bases at V and 3 bases at J, with 9 bases between. The chain's CDR3 is CASSENRATDTQYF. The CDR3 nucleotides are TGCGCCAGCAGTGAGAACAGGGCAACAGATACGCAGTATTTT.

This sequence joins TRBV4-1 and TRBJ2-5; 7 bases align to TRBD1. Trimming at V came to 1 base and at J to 5 bases, leaving 13 bases not matched to a gene. Germline CDR1 reads MGHRA; CDR2 reads YSYEKL. The CDR3 is 17 residues long. The CDR3 here is CASSQAHRTGVGETQYF. The CDR3 coding sequence is TGCGCCAGCAGCCAAGCCCACCGAACAGGGGTCGGGGAGACCCAGTACTTC.

The rearrangement links TRBV10-1 to TRBJ2-3, with a tentative D call TRBD1 (6 bases). CDR3 size: 15 residues. CDR1 WNHNN and CDR2 SYGVQD come from the germline V gene (reference sequence). Trimming cost V 6 bases and J 4 bases, with 17 bases left between them. The DNA of the CDR3 is TGCGCCAGCAGCGTTGGGACAAACACCGCAGATACGCAGTATTTT. Translating it yields CASSVGTNTADTQYF.

V usage is TRBV27 and J usage is TRBJ1-5; 10 bases fit TRBD1. Germline CDR1 and CDR2: MNHEY and SMNVEV (reference sequence). The CDR3 has 16 residues. Trimming cost V 2 bases and J 4 bases; bases outside gene matches: 5. The CDR3 nucleotides are TGTGCCAGCAGTTTAATGGGACAGGGGTATAATCAGCCCCAGCATTTT. Encoded protein: CASSLMGQGYNQPQHF.

V gene TRBV30 combines with J gene TRBJ1-2; tentative D call: TRBD1 (5 bases). The V end lost 0 bases, the J end lost 8 bases, and 16 bases lay between the germline ends. Looked up from germline, CDR1 is GTSNPN and CDR2 is SVGIG (reference sequence). This CDR3 is built from 14 residues. As DNA, the CDR3 is TGTGCCTGGAGTGTGTCCCGGACGGGGGTCGGCTACACCTTC. Its protein product is CAWSVSRTGVGYTF.

The genes are TRBV30 and TRBJ2-3; TRBD1 aligns across 8 bases. Germline trimming cut 6 bases from V and 0 bases from J; bases unmatched to any gene: 8. The CDR3 runs to 15 residues. Germline CDR1 reads GTSNPN; CDR2 reads SVGIG (reference sequence). The DNA of the CDR3 is TGTGCCTGTAAAACAGGGGGGACTAGCACAGATACGCAGTATTTT. As protein: CACKTGGTSTDTQYF.

V usage is TRBV27 and J usage is TRBJ2-5, with 7 bases identical to TRBD1. The CDR3 covers 16 residues. Trimming took 2 bases from V and 3 from J; bases not matched to a gene: 9. CDR1 and CDR2 (germline): MNHEY, SMNVEV (reference sequence). The CDR3 loop is CASSLRAGGLEETQYF. The CDR3 DNA reads TGTGCCAGCAGTTTACGAGCAGGGGGTTTGGAAGAGACCCAGTACTTC.

V gene TRBV9 combines with J gene TRBJ2-7; D is unresolved. Trimming shortened V by 0 bases and J by 8 bases, and 6 bases separated the two germline ends. There are 11 residues in the CDR3. Germline V gene sequence: CDR1 SGDLS, CDR2 YYNGEE. CDR3 loop: CASSVEGKQYF. The DNA for the CDR3 is TGTGCCAGCAGCGTAGAAGGGAAGCAGTACTTC.

This chain uses TRBV14 with TRBJ1-1; D is undetermined. Germline V gives CDR1 SGHDN, CDR2 FVKESK. The CDR3 sequence is 16 residues long. The V gene lost 0 bases and the J gene lost 1 base, with 12 bases spanning the gap. The CDR3 here is CASSQDRKATNTEAFF. CDR3 coding DNA: TGTGCCAGCAGCCAAGATCGGAAGGCGACGAACACTGAAGCTTTCTTT.

The CDR3 spells CASSSSGGTVGYEQYF. CDR3 in DNA: TGTGCCAGCAGTTCTAGCGGGGGAACTGTGGGCTACGAGCAGTACTTC. The V and J genes are TRBV27 and TRBJ2-7; 10 positions agree with TRBD2. Germline V gene lookup returns CDR1 MNHEY and CDR2 SMNVEV (reference sequence). The length of the CDR3 is 16 residues. J lost 3 bases, V lost 4 bases, and 9 bases had no gene match.

The chain couples TRBV5-4 to TRBJ1-3, with unresolved D. Trimming took off 1 base at V and 4 bases at J, with 12 bases between the two ends. The CDR3 is 15 amino acids. Germline values: CDR1 SGHNT, CDR2 YYREEE (reference sequence). The CDR3 nucleotides read TGTGCCAGCAGCTTGAATGGGCCTGGGGGAAACACCATATATTTT. This translates into CASSLNGPGGNTIYF.

Here the CDR3 DNA reads TGTGCCAGCAGTTTTTCCCGACTAGTTTCAGATACGCAGTATTTT. Translation: CASSFSRLVSDTQYF. The chain joins TRBV27 to TRBJ2-3; TRBD2 might be the D (6 bases). Germline V gives CDR1 MNHEY, CDR2 SMNVEV (reference sequence). Trimming took off 3 bases at V and 4 bases at J, with 14 bases between the two ends. CDR3 length: 15 residues.

Notes on this clone: It is likely a read error, because the conserved phenylalanine at the end of the CDR3 is missing. The chain is built from TRBV25-1 and TRBJ1-2, with 12 bases matching TRBD1. CDR3 length equals 18 residues. V dropped 4 bases and J dropped 8; count of bases not matched to a gene: 17. Germline CDR1 MGHDK, CDR2 SYGVNS. CDR3 sequence: CASSGPRDRGPLSVGYTL. CDR3 DNA: TGTGCCAGCAGTGGACCCCGGGACAGGGGGCCCCTTTCGGTCGGCTACACCCTC.

This clone is a singleton in its sample. The genes are TRBV4-1 and TRBJ2-3, with D possibly matching TRBD1 (5 bases). V was cut by 4 bases and J by 5 bases, with 10 bases left in between. Germline V gene sequence: CDR1 MGHRA, CDR2 YSYEKL. This CDR3 is built from 13 residues. The CDR3 here is CASSRQIQDTQYF. The DNA for the CDR3 is TGCGCCAGCAGCCGACAGATCCAAGATACGCAGTATTTT.

This clone has just one count. The chain links TRBV6-1 to TRBJ2-3, with D perhaps matching TRBD2 (5 bases). The V end was cut by 4 bases, the J end by 4 bases, with 12 bases between. The CDR3 loop spans 14 amino acids. Germline values: CDR1 MNHNS, CDR2 SASEGT. CDR3 protein: CASSASNAADTQYF. The CDR3 DNA follows: TGTGCCAGCAGTGCTAGCAACGCGGCAGATACGCAGTATTTT.

This clone was observed once. This may stem from a read error, because a much larger clone lies one nucleotide away. This chain connects TRBV21-1 to TRBJ1-1; the D call in the table, TRBD1, was not verified against the DNA. TRBV21-1 is marked as a pseudogene. CDR3 length equals 16 residues. The CDR3 region is CASLQGIGGMNTEAFF. The DNA for the CDR3 is TGTGCCAGCCTACAAGGCATAGGGGGAATGAACACTGAAGCTTTCTTT.

This clone has a handful of counts. The chain couples TRBV6-1 to TRBJ2-2; no clear D gene. The CDR3 runs 11 residues. CDR1 is MNHNS, CDR2 SASEGT, per germline. Deletions cut 7 bases from V and 4 bases from J, with 4 bases between. CDR3 nucleotide sequence: TGTGCCAGCATCCGCACCGGGGAGCTGTTTTTT. This codes for CASIRTGELFF.

This clone has only a few counts. V is TRBV11-2 and J is TRBJ2-1; possibly TRBD1 for D (7 bases). Per germline, CDR1 SGHAT and CDR2 FQNNGV. The ends were cut back, 3 bases at V and 5 bases at J, with 14 bases in the middle. This CDR3 is built from 15 residues. The CDR3: CASSFRGGGNNEQFF. In nucleotides, the CDR3 is TGTGCCAGCAGCTTCAGAGGGGGCGGGAACAATGAGCAGTTCTTC.

This sequence joins TRBV6-6 and TRBJ1-1, with 8 bases that match TRBD1. The CDR3 extends over 15 amino acids. The V gene end was trimmed by 7 bases and the J gene end by 1 base; junction bases not matched to a gene: 8. The germline V gene encodes CDR1 MNHNY and CDR2 SVGAGI (reference sequence). The CDR3 spells CASTETGQANTEAFF. The CDR3, as DNA: TGTGCCAGCACCGAAACGGGACAGGCGAACACTGAAGCTTTCTTT.

The chain uses TRBV18 and TRBJ2-3, with D hard to call. Germline CDR1 and CDR2: KGHSH and LQKENI. There are 11 residues in the CDR3. The ends were cut back, 6 bases at V and 2 bases at J, with 3 bases in the middle. The CDR3 loop is CASSYTDTQYF. Here the CDR3 DNA reads TGTGCCAGCTCCTACACAGATACGCAGTATTTT.

The rearrangement joins TRBV6-1 to TRBJ2-1; no reliable D call. V was shortened by 0 bases and J by 7 bases, with 1 base between the two germline ends. The germline V gene has CDR1 MNHNS and CDR2 SASEGT. The CDR3 consists of 11 residues. The CDR3 DNA reads as TGTGCCAGCAGTGAAGCGAATGAGCAGTTCTTC. It codes for CASSEANEQFF.

V and J are TRBV7-9 and TRBJ1-5, with a weak D call TRBD1 (5 bases). The CDR3 extends over 12 amino acids. CDR1 is SEHNR and CDR2 is FQNEAQ in the germline V gene (reference sequence). Trimming removed 3 bases at V and 7 bases at J, with 7 bases between. The CDR3 region has the DNA TGTGCCAGCAGCTTCCCAGGGCAGCCCCAGCATTTT. This codes for CASSFPGQPQHF.